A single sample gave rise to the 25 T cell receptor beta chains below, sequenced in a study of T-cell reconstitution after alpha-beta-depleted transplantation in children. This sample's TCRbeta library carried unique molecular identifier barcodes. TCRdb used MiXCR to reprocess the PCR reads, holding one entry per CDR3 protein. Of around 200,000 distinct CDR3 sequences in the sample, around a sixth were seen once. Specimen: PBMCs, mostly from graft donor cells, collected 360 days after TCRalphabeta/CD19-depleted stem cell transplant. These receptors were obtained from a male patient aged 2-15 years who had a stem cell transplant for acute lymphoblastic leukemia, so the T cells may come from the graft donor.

CDR3 sequence reads: CSTSGGASGTGMGETQYF. The CDR3 DNA reads as TGCAGCACCTCGGGAGGTGCTAGCGGGACAGGCATGGGAGAGACCCAGTACTTC. The V gene is TRBV29-1, the J gene TRBJ2-5; weak D call: TRBD2 (9 bases). Trimming took off 8 bases at V and 4 bases at J, with 32 bases between the two ends. Per the germline V gene, CDR1 is SQVTM and CDR2 is ANQGSEA. The CDR3 extends over 18 amino acids.

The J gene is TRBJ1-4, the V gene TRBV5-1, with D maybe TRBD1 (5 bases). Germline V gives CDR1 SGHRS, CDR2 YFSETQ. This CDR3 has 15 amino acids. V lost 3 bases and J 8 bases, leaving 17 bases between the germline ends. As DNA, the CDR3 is TGCGCCAGCAGCTCCTATAGGGGATCGGAGGAAAAACTGTTTTTT. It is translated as CASSSYRGSEEKLFF.

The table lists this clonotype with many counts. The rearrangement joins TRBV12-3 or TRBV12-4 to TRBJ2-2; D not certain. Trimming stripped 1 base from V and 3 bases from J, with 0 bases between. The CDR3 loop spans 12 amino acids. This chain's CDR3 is CASSLDTGELFF. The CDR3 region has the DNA TGTGCCAGCAGTTTAGACACCGGGGAGCTGTTTTTT.

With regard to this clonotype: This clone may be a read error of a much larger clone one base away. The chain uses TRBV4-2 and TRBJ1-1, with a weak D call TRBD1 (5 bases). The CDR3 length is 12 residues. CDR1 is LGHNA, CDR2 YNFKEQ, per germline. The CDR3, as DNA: TGTGCCTGCAGCCGTCTACAGGTTGAAGCTTTCTTT. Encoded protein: CACSRLQVEAFF.

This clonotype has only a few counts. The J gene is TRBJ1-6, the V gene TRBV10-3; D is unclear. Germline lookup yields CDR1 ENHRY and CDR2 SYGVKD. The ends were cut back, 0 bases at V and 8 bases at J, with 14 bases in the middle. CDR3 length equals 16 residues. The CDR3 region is CAISESNQRVYSPLHF. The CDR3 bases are TGTGCCATCAGTGAGTCGAATCAAAGGGTATATTCACCCCTCCACTTT.

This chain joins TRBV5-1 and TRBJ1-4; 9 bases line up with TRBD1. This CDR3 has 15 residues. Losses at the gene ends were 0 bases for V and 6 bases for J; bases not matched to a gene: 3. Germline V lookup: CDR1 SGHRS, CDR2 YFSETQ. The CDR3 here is CASSLDRTGDEKLFF. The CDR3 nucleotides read TGCGCCAGCAGCTTGGATCGGACAGGGGATGAAAAACTGTTTTTT.

CDR3 nucleotide sequence: TGCAGCGCAGGACAGGGAGCGGGCACTGAAGCTTTCTTT. It codes for CSAGQGAGTEAFF. The rearrangement joins TRBV29-1 to TRBJ1-1; 8 bases match TRBD1. Trimming cost V 7 bases and J 4 bases; bases outside gene matches: 8. The CDR3 runs to 13 residues. In germline, CDR1 is SQVTM, CDR2 ANQGSEA.

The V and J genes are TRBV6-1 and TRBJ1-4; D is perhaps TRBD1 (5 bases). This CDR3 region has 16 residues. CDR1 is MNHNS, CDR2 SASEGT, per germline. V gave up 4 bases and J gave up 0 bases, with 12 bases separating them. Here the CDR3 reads CASSGQDTATNEKLFF. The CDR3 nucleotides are TGTGCCAGCAGTGGTCAGGACACTGCAACTAATGAAAAACTGTTTTTT.

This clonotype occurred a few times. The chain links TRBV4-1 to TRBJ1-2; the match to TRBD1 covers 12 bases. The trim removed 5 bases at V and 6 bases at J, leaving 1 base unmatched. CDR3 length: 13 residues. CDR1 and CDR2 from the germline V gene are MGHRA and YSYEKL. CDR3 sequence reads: CASSGTGGDGYTF. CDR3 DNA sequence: TGCGCCAGCAGCGGGACAGGGGGCGATGGCTACACCTTC.

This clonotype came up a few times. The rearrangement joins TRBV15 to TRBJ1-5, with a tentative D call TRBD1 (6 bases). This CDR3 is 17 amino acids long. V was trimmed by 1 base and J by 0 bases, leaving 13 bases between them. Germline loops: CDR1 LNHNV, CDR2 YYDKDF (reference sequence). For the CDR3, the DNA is TGTGCCACCAGCAGAGCCCCCGGGACACATAGCAATCAGCCCCAGCATTTT. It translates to CATSRAPGTHSNQPQHF.

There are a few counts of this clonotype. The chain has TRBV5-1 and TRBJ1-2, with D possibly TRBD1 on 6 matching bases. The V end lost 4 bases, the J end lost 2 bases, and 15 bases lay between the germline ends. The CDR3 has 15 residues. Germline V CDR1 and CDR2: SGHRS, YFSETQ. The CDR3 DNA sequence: TGCGCCAGCAGCGCGGGCCCCGGGACAAACTATGGCTACACCTTC. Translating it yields CASSAGPGTNYGYTF.

CDR3 sequence (DNA): TGCGCCAGCAGCTTGGCAACCGGGACAGACACCGGGGAGCTGTTTTTT. It translates to CASSLATGTDTGELFF. The chain uses TRBV5-1 and TRBJ2-2; TRBD1 agrees at 7 bases. Germline CDR1 and CDR2: SGHRS and YFSETQ. The V segment lost 0 bases and the J segment 3 bases; nucleotides outside the gene matches: 5. This CDR3 is 16 amino acids long. Full variable domain (outside the CDR3, taken from reference TRBV5-1 and TRBJ2-2): KAGVTQTPRYLIKTRGQQVTLSCSPISGHRSVSWYQQTPGQGLQFLFEYFSETQRNKGNFPGRFSGRQFSNSRSEMNVSTLELGDSALYLCASSLATGTDTGELFFGEGSRLTVL.

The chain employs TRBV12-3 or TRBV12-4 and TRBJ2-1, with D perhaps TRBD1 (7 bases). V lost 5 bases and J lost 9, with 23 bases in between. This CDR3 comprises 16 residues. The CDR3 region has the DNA TGTGCCAGCAGTCTACGTCCGGCAGGGGGGAATACTGAGCAGTTCTTC. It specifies CASSLRPAGGNTEQFF.

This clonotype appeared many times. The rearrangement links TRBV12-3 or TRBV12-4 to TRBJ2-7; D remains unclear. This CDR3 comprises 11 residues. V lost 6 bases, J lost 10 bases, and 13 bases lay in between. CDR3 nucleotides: TGTGCCAGCAGCCCTTCTTCGCAACAGTACTTC. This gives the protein CASSPSSQQYF.

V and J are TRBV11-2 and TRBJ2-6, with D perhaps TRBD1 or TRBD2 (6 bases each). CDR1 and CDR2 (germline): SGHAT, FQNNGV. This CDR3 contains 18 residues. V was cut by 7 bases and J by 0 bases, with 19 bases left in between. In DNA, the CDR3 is TGTGCCAGCATCCCCATAAGGCGGGGACACTCTGGGGCCAACGTCCTGACTTTC. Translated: CASIPIRRGHSGANVLTF.

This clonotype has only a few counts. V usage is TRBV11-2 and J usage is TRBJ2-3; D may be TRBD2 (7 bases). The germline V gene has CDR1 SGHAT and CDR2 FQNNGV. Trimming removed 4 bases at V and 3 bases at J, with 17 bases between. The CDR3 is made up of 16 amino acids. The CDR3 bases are TGTGCCAGCAGCTCCCTGAGGGGGAGGGCAACAGATACGCAGTATTTT. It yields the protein CASSSLRGRATDTQYF.

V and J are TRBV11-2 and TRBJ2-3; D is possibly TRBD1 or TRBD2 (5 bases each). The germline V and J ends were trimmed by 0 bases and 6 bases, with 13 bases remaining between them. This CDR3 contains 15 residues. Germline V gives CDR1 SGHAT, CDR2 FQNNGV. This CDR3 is CASSLDEGFIDTQYF. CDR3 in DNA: TGTGCCAGCAGCTTAGATGAGGGGTTTATTGATACGCAGTATTTT.

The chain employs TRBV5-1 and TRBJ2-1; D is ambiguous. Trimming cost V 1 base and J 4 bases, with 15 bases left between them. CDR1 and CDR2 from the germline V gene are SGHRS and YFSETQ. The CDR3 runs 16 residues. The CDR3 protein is CASSLKAVGVYNEQFF. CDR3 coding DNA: TGCGCCAGCAGCTTGAAGGCGGTTGGGGTATACAATGAGCAGTTCTTC.

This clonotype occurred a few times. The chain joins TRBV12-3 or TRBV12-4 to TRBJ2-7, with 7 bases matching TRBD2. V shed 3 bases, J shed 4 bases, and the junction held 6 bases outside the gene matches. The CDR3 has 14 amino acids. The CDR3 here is CASSFIAGDYEQYF. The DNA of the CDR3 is TGTGCCAGCAGTTTTATCGCGGGGGATTACGAGCAGTACTTC.

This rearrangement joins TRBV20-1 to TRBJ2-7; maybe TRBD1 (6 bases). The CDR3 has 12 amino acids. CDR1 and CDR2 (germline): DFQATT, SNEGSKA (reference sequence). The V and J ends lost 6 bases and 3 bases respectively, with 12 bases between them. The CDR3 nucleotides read TGCAGTGCCGCCGCGACAGGCTACGAGCAGTACTTC. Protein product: CSAAATGYEQYF.

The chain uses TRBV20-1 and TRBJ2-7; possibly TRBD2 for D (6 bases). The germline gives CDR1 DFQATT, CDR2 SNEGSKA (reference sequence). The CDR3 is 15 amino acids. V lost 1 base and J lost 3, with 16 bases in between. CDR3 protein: CSARGPEGRSYEQYF. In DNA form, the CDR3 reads TGCAGTGCTAGAGGCCCCGAGGGGAGGAGCTACGAGCAGTACTTC.

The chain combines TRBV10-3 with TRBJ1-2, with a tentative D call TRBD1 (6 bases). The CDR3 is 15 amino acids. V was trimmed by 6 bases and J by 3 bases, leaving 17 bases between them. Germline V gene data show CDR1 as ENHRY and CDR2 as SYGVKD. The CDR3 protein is CAISDPGGRYYGYTF. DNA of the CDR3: TGTGCCATCAGCGATCCGGGGGGGCGCTACTATGGCTACACCTTC.

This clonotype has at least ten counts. CDR3: CSARILAETQYF. DNA for the CDR3: TGCAGTGCTAGGATATTAGCAGAGACCCAGTACTTC. The chain has TRBV20-1 and TRBJ2-5; D is unresolved. Germline values: CDR1 DFQATT, CDR2 SNEGSKA (reference sequence). The CDR3 has 12 residues. Trimming pared 3 bases from V and 4 bases from J, leaving 9 bases between.

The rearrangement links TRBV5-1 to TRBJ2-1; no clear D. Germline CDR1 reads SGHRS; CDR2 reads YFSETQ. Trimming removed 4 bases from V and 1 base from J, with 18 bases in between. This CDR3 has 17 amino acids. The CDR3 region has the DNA TGCGCCAGCAGCCGACTCTCGGACGCGCCTTCCTACAATGAGCAGTTCTTC. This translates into CASSRLSDAPSYNEQFF.

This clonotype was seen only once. CDR3 coding DNA: TGTGCCAGCAGTTGGAGACTTAAGCCTAGCTCCTACAATGAGCAGTTCTTC. Amino acid sequence: CASSWRLKPSSYNEQFF. The chain combines TRBV6-5 with TRBJ2-1; no clear D. Germline-derived CDR1 and CDR2 are MNHEY and SVGAGI. CDR3 length: 17 amino acids. V was shortened by 4 bases and J by 0 bases, with 16 bases between the two germline ends.